These T cell receptor beta chains were read from a single sample in a study of T cell responses to AZD1222 COVID-19 vaccine. This table comes from immunoSEQ multiplex PCR, and its TCRdb copy is limited to in-frame clones, with some not included. The sample includes about 120,000 clones, around 90% of them seen just once. This material consisted of peripheral blood, taken on day 0 of AZD1222 vaccination. All receptors derive from an adult in good health. The CDR3 runs from the conserved cysteine through the conserved F or W.

>TRBV19
CASSIGGQPQHF
>TRBV7-8
CASSLLAGAYNEQFF
>TRBV7-9
CASSIDGGTYNEQFF
>TRBV29-1
CSVEVGQAVDNEQFF
>TRBV4-3
CASSQASGSLYSEQFF
>TRBV12-5
CASGEDGPRFF
>TRBV19
CASRAASNEQFF
>TRBV5-6
CASRAPEGETQYF
>TRBV10-3
CAISEPNGEQYF
>TRBV7-3
CASSLQGGYEQYF
>TRBV15
CATRGVAGYQETQYF
>TRBV19
CASSITGQQATEAFF
>TRBV5-1
CASSLDSGYTEAFF
>TRBV12-3/TRBV12-4
CASSIKGSKQYF
>TRBV9
CASSGREGNTIYF
>TRBV10-3
CAISESGQGIVGSQPQHF
>TRBV28
CASSSPGVVEKLFF
>TRBV7-6
CASSQDRAQGETQYF
>TRBV12-3/TRBV12-4
CASRLGVQETQYF
>TRBV7-9
CASSLALGGQDQPQHF
>TRBV7-2
CASSLDRASSNEQFF
>TRBV5-1
CASSPLPGTDTQYF
>TRBV12-3/TRBV12-4
CASSPYDRAEAFF
>TRBV3-1/TRBV3-2
CASSLKNQGSRELFF
>TRBV7-8
CASSLMGVSYNEQFF
>TRBV29-1
CSVAILGTEAFF
>TRBV5-1
CASSQGGLWETQYF
>TRBV27
CASSLWGSGANVLTF
>TRBV18
CASSPRDVPYSPLHF
>TRBV29-1
CSVDVGGPETQYF
>TRBV30
CAWSLGAIGYQPQHF
>TRBV20-1
CSASSLWEERERIDTQYF
>TRBV4-2
CASRAFATFYNEQFF
>TRBV30
CAWSGGMGGNQPQHF
>TRBV6-5
CASRETGVMSPQHF
>TRBV29-1
CSVEVARTGELFF
>TRBV12-3/TRBV12-4
CASSLLVRETQYF
>TRBV5-4
CASSLVATRLQGGTDTQYF
>TRBV6-6
CASSPSRGQGNQPQHF
>TRBV2
CASSGTGAYGYTF
>TRBV11-3
CASSFFTGDEQFF
>TRBV19
CASSPRGYNLKSTDTQYF
>TRBV7-8
CASSRRVGEQYF